This TCR beta chain was found in a study of T cell repertoires in cytomegalovirus infection. For the study at large: Public TCR beta signature analysis indicated the presence of both CMV infection and matching HLA type.

The study, taken as a whole, reports: Cumulated frequencies of public TCR beta families served to identify carriers of CMV plus the relevant HLA. Dominating the ex vivo response were HLA-C-restricted CMV-specific TCR beta clonotypes.

One entry per CDR3 protein results from TCRdb running MiXCR on the reads. The sample includes 450,000 to 550,000 distinct CDR3 sequences, 16% of them seen just once. Germline trimming cut 4 bases from V and 6 bases from J; bases unmatched to any gene: 15. CDR1 and CDR2 from the germline V gene are SGHNT and YYREEE (reference sequence). This CDR3 has 17 residues. This clonotype was counted a few times. Its antigen is undetermined. The rearrangement joins TRBV5-4 to TRBJ2-1, with 8 bases fitting TRBD2. This sequence was found in a human donor in good health (CMV status not recorded). Some clones in this sample may be carry-over from other donors' samples. What was sequenced was CD8+ T cells from PBMCs. As DNA, the CDR3 is TGTGCCAGCAGCACTAACTGGGGACTAGTAGGCTTCAATGAGCAGTTCTTC. Protein sequence: CASSTNWGLVGFNEQFF.